This T cell receptor (beta chain) was identified in a study of identical twins. Study-wide points: The study found excess low generation probability among twin-shared out-of-frame alpha sequences. Cord blood's abundant beta clonotypes had fewer insertions, unlike memory repertoires.

With 6 bases removed from V and 2 bases from J, the gap between germline ends came to 14 bases. Germline V gene sequence: CDR1 MNHEY, CDR2 SMNVEV (reference sequence). The CDR3 has 15 residues. TCRdb analysed the 5' RACE reads with MiXCR anew, one entry per CDR3 protein. The repertoire consists of around 370,000 distinct CDR3 sequences, with 9% to 10% occurring once and the leading ten covering approximately 8.9%. For this clonotype: Its antigen is not identified.

Healthy Caucasian donors formed the entire cohort. The specimen sequenced was naive T cells sorted from blood. This chain uses TRBV27 with TRBJ1-5; unclear D gene. This receptor was taken from a woman aged 45-65 years in good health. The CDR3 DNA follows: TGTGCCAGCAGGGCAATGATGGGTGGCAATCAGCCCCAGCATTTT. This encodes CASRAMMGGNQPQHF.